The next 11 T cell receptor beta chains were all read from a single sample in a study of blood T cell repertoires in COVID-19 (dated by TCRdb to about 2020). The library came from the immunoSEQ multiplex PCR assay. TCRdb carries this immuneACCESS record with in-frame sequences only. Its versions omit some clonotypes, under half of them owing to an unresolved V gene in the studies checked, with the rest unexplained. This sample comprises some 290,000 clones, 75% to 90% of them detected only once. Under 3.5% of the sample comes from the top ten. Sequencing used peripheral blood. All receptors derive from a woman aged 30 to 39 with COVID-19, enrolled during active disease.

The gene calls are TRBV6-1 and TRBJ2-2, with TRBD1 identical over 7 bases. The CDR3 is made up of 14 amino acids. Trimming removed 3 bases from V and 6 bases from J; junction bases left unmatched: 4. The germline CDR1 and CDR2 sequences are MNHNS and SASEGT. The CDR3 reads CASSDQTGPGELFF. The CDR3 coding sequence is TGTGCCAGCAGTGACCAGACAGGGCCCGGGGAGCTGTTTTTT.

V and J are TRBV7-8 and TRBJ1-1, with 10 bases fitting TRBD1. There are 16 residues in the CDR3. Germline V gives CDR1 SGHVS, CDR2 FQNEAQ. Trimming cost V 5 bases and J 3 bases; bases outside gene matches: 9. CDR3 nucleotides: TGTGCCAGCAGCCTCAGACAGGGGGCTTTCGACACTGAAGCTTTCTTT. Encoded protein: CASSLRQGAFDTEAFF.

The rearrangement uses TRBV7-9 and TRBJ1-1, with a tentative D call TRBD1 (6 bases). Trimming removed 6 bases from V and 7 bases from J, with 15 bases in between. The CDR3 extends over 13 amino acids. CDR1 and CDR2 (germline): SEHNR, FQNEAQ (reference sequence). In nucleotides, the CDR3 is TGTGCCAGCAGTCGAACAGGGCCCTTTGAAGCTTTCTTT. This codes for CASSRTGPFEAFF.

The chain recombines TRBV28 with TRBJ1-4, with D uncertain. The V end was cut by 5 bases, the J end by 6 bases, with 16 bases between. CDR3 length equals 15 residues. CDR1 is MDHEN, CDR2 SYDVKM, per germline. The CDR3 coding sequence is TGTGCCAGCAGTCCTCGGCCCCCTGAGGATGAAAAACTGTTTTTT. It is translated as CASSPRPPEDEKLFF.

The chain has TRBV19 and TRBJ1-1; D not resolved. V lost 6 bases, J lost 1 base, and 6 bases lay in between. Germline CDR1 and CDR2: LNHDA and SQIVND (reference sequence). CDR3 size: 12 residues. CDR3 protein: CASRRENTEAFF. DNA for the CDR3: TGTGCCAGTAGACGGGAGAACACTGAAGCTTTCTTT.

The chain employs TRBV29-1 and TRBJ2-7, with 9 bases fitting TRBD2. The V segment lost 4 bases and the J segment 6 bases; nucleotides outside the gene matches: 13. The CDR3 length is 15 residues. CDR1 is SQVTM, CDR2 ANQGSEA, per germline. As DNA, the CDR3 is TGCAGCGTTGTGGTCGGGCTAGCGGGAATGACCGAGCAGTACTTC. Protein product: CSVVVGLAGMTEQYF.

The CDR3 protein is CASSLAYEQYF. Here the CDR3 DNA reads TGTGCCAGCAGCCTCGCCTACGAGCAGTACTTC. V gene TRBV11-2 combines with J gene TRBJ2-7; D gene ambiguous. Germline lookup yields CDR1 SGHAT and CDR2 FQNNGV. The CDR3 sequence is 11 residues long. V was cut by 5 bases and J by 2 bases, with 4 bases left in between.

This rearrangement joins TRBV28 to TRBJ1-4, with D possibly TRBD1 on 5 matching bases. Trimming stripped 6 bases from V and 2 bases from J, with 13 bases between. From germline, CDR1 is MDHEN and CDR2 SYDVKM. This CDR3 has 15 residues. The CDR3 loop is CASSLPGVTNEKLFF. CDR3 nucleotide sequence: TGTGCCAGCAGCCTACCGGGGGTGACTAATGAAAAACTGTTTTTT.

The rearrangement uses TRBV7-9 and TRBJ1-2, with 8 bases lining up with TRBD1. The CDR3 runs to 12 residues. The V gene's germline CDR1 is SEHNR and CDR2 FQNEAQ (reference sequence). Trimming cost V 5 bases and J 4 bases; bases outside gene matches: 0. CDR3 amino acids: CASSGQGYGYTF. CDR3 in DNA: TGTGCCAGCAGCGGACAGGGCTATGGCTACACCTTC.

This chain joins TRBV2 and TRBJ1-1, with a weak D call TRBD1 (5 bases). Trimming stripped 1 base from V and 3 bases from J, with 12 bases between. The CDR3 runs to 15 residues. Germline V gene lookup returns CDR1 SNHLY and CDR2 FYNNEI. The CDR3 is CASSEGGGLHTEAFF. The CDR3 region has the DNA TGTGCCAGCAGTGAAGGGGGGGGATTGCACACTGAAGCTTTCTTT.

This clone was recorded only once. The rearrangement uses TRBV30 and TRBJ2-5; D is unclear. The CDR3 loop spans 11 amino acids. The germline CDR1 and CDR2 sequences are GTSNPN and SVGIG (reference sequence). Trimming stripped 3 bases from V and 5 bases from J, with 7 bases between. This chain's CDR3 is CAWSPLETQYF. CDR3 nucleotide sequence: TGTGCCTGGAGCCCCTTGGAGACCCAGTACTTC.